This entry is about one T cell receptor beta chain. Antigen unknown. V was pared by 5 bases and J by 0 bases, with 2 bases between. The CDR3 runs 11 residues. From germline, CDR1 is SEHNR and CDR2 FQNEAQ (reference sequence). This sample was taken from a study of graft-versus-host responses after intestinal transplantation. Looking at the study overall: Recipients had multivisceral, liver-intestinal, or isolated intestinal transplants. For two to four years after anti-thymocyte globulin induction, all recipients took tacrolimus and steroids.

Method: immunoSEQ multiplex PCR; TCRdb's copy keeps in-frame clones and lacks some. This table holds approximately 25,000 clones, about four fifths found once. Study findings and constraints: There were GvH clones found in recipient marrow, and some of them appeared first in ileum or blood.

The V and J genes are TRBV7-9 and TRBJ2-7, with D uncertain. The origin of this receptor is a human donor who was the organ donor for an intestinal transplant. This specimen was unstimulated CD8+ T cells sorted from spleen or lymph node cells, taken before transplant. For the CDR3, the DNA is TGTGCCAGCAGCCCCTCCTACGAGCAGTACTTC. Its translation is CASSPSYEQYF.